This TCR beta chain was found in a study of shared T cell receptors in the human thymus. Germline values: CDR1 MNHEY, CDR2 SVGAGI. J lost 5 bases, V lost 6 bases, and 9 bases had no gene match. This CDR3 spans 15 amino acids. The assay was immunoSEQ multiplex PCR, and TCRdb's table has in-frame clones only and misses some. This sample has hundreds of thousands of clones, with more than 70% found just once. The same data also went into a second study, on human thymus T cells. As that study records: All donors were healthy Finnish infants who were undergoing corrective surgery to treat congenital heart defects. Resections that were taken during corrective heart surgery supplied the thymus tissue. In thymic and blood repertoires alike, V and J usage looked biased. Among unrelated individuals, related research reported thymic repertoires that overlapped highly.

This clonotype was sampled from a boy in the first two years of life with a congenital heart defect. The source material was thymocytes. This chain links TRBV6-5 with TRBJ2-1, with 8 bases matching TRBD1. The CDR3 DNA follows: TGTGCCAGCAGCGACCGTGCGGACAGGGACAATGAGCAGTTCTTC. Translation: CASSDRADRDNEQFF.